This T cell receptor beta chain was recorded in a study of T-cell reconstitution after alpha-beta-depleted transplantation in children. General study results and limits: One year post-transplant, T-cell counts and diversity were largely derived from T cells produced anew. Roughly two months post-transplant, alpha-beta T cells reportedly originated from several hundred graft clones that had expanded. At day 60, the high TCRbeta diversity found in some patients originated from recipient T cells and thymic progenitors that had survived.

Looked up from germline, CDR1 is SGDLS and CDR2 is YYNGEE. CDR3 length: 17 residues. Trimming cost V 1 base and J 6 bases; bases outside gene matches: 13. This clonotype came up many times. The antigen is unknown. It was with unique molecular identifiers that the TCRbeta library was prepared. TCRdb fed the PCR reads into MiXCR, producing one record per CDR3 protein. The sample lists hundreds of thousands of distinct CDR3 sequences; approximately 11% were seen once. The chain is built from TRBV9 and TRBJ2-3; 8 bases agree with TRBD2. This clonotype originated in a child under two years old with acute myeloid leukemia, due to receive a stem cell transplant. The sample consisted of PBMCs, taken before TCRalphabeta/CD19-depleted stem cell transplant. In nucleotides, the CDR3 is TGTGCCAGCAGCGTATCGCCGGGACTAGTGGATGCGGATACGCAGTATTTT. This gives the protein CASSVSPGLVDADTQYF.